The source of this T cell receptor (beta chain) is a study of blood T cell repertoires in COVID-19. As for the study in general: Sample material is recorded as cDNA or gDNA derived from T cells, B-cell-depleted T cells, or PBMCs.

From germline, CDR1 is LGHNA and CDR2 YSLEER. V was trimmed by 0 bases and J by 1 base, leaving 10 bases between them. The CDR3 loop spans 15 amino acids. Per the original data handling: Amplification of reference gene primers was used by the study to estimate nucleated cell counts. Profiled with immunoSEQ multiplex PCR; TCRdb holds only in-frame clones, not every one. V and J calls plus clone size are reproduced from that table; the DNA served to infer D and trimming. The repertoire has under 400,000 clones, 90% of them found once; the top ten carry 6.5%. The chain joins TRBV4-3 to TRBJ2-7; D is uncertain. The sample consisted of peripheral blood. This clonotype originated in a man between 18 and 35 years old with active or convalescent COVID-19. CDR3 protein: CASSQDQEFSYEQYF. Here the CDR3 DNA reads TGCGCCAGCAGCCAAGACCAGGAATTTTCCTACGAGCAGTACTTC.